Each of the 3 T cell receptor beta chains below was sequenced from the same sample in a study of shared clonotypes between healthy human individuals. The protocol was immunoSEQ multiplex PCR, while the TCRdb copy is restricted to in-frame clones and leaves out a portion. This table holds 2 million to 2.5 million clones, about nine tenths found once. The sample comprised naive CD4+ T cells from PBMCs. Subset reported: CD45RA+ positively selected. These receptors were taken from a man younger than 35 in good health. Some clones in this sample may be carry-over from other donors' samples.

Remarks on this clone: The sample contains more than one DNA sequence encoding this CDR3. The rearrangement uses TRBV2 and TRBJ2-7; TRBD1 matches 11 bases. After removal of 6 bases from V and 1 base from J, the junction contained 5 bases not matched to a gene. Germline-derived CDR1 and CDR2 are SNHLY and FYNNEI. This CDR3 is 15 amino acids long. The chain's CDR3 is CASSAGTGGSYEQYF. The CDR3, as DNA: TGTGCCAGCAGCGCCGGGACAGGGGGATCCTACGAGCAGTACTTC.

V usage is TRBV29-1 and J usage is TRBJ2-7, with D perhaps TRBD2 (5 bases). Germline V gene sequence: CDR1 SQVTM, CDR2 ANQGSEA. The CDR3 totals 15 residues. V was clipped by 1 base and J by 2 bases, with 15 bases between them. The CDR3 DNA reads TGCAGCGTTGAAGCCTTAGGGAGCCTTACCTACGAGCAGTACTTC. It codes for CSVEALGSLTYEQYF.

The rearrangement uses TRBV23-1 and TRBJ1-2; TRBD1 agrees at 7 bases. TRBV23-1 is identified as an open reading frame with a role that is uncertain. The CDR3 is 14 amino acids. J gave up 6 bases and V 0 bases, and 4 bases lay outside the gene matches. CDR3: CASSQSQGQDGYTF. The DNA of the CDR3 is TGCGCCAGCAGTCAATCCCAAGGACAGGATGGCTACACCTTC.